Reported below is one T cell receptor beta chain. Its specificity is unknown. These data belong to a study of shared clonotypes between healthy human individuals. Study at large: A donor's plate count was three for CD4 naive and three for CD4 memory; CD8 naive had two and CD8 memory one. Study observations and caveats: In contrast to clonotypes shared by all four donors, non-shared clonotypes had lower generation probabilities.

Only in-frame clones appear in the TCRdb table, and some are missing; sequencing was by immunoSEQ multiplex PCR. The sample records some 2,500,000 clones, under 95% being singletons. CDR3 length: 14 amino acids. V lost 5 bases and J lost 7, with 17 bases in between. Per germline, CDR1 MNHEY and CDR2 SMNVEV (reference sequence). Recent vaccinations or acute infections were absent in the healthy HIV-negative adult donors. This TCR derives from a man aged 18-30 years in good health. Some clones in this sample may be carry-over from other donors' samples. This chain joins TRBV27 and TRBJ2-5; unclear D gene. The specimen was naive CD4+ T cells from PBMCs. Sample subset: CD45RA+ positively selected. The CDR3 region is CASSPRPELRTQYF. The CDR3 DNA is TGTGCCAGCAGTCCTCGTCCAGAGTTGAGGACCCAGTACTTC.